What follows is one T cell receptor (beta chain) and its context. Measured with immunoSEQ multiplex PCR; TCRdb has only the in-frame clones, and not every one. The table includes more than 200,000 clones, 80% to 90% detected once. The data are from a study of blood T cell repertoires in COVID-19. The CDR3 totals 15 residues. V lost 5 bases, J lost 6 bases, and 19 bases lay in between. Germline CDR1 and CDR2: MRHNA and SNTAGT. The chain couples TRBV6-4 to TRBJ1-2; a weak D match, TRBD1 (6 bases). This TCR came from a man aged 60-69 years with acute or convalescent COVID-19. The source material was peripheral blood. CDR3 amino acids: CASSSVLGASNGYTF. As DNA, the CDR3 is TGTGCCAGCAGTTCCGTCCTGGGGGCTTCAAATGGCTACACCTTC.